A selection of T cell receptor beta chains follows, all from one sample in a study of low-dose radiotherapy and immunotherapy resistance in tumors. TCRdb itself ran the reads through MiXCR, one entry per CDR3 protein. The table lists more than 50,000 distinct CDR3 sequences, roughly a quarter of them singletons. The sample was PBMCs, taken before treatment. The receptors were sampled from a male donor with prostate cancer. Both conserved end residues are part of each CDR3. D genes are given only for firm matches. The size of a clone is reported for some rows only, either as once, few or many, or as a class for expanded clones.

clone size	D gene	V gene	J gene	CDR3 protein	CDR3 DNA
many	TRBD2	TRBV12-3/TRBV12-4	TRBJ2-3	CASRELSGGASDTQYF	TGTGCCAGCAGAGAGCTTAGCGGGGGGGCCTCAGATACGCAGTATTTT
NA	NA	TRBV5-4	TRBJ2-7	CASSVGRKVGYEQYF	TGTGCCAGCAGCGTGGGGCGAAAAGTGGGCTACGAGCAGTACTTC
many	TRBD2	TRBV5-1	TRBJ2-1	CASRLGTSGRRRGNEQFF	TGCGCCAGCAGGTTGGGAACTAGCGGGAGGAGGCGTGGCAATGAGCAGTTCTTC
NA	NA	TRBV20-1	TRBJ1-2	CSARDLVQTTVFERYTF	TGCAGTGCTAGAGATCTCGTGCAGACCACTGTTTTTGAACGGTACACCTTC
NA	NA	TRBV20-1	TRBJ1-1	CSARRGLNTEAFF	TGCAGTGCTAGGAGGGGCCTGAACACTGAAGCTTTCTTT
many	NA	TRBV6-2/TRBV6-3	TRBJ1-2	CASQPGWGSGYTF	TGTGCCAGCCAACCCGGGTGGGGATCTGGCTACACCTTC
many	NA	TRBV29-1	TRBJ2-5	CSVPGLAWDQETQYF	TGCAGCGTCCCTGGGCTAGCGTGGGACCAAGAGACCCAGTACTTC
many	NA	TRBV24-1	TRBJ2-6	CAASSSGANVLTF	TGTGCCGCTTCTAGCTCTGGGGCCAACGTCCTGACTTTC
many	NA	TRBV21-1	TRBJ1-1	CASSKSRDRGALNTEAFF	TGTGCCAGCAGCAAATCCCGGGACAGGGGGGCGCTGAACACTGAAGCTTTCTTT
many	TRBD1	TRBV24-1	TRBJ2-1	CATSDRTGTPYNEQFF	TGTGCCACCAGTGATAGGACAGGGACTCCCTACAATGAGCAGTTCTTC
once	NA	TRBV11-2	TRBJ1-2	CASSLLRTPLYGYTF	TGTGCCAGCAGCTTACTACGCACCCCTTTATATGGCTACACCTTC
many	TRBD1	TRBV20-1	TRBJ1-6	CSAREPRDSGFEPLHF	TGCAGTGCTAGAGAACCCCGGGACAGTGGCTTTGAACCCCTCCACTTT
many	NA	TRBV10-2	TRBJ1-1	CASSEGQARVGEAFF	TGCGCCAGCAGTGAGGGGCAGGCGAGGGTTGGCGAAGCTTTCTTT
NA	TRBD1	TRBV11-2	TRBJ2-5	CAGSFRGLETQYF	TGTGCAGGCAGCTTTAGGGGGCTGGAGACCCAGTACTTC
many	NA	TRBV5-1	TRBJ1-2	CASSPSGEKGGYTF	TGCGCCAGCAGCCCCTCGGGGGAGAAGGGTGGCTACACCTTC
NA	TRBD1	TRBV7-2	TRBJ1-2	CASSPGQGGNGYTF	TGTGCCAGCAGCCCGGGACAGGGGGGGAATGGCTACACCTTC
NA	TRBD2	TRBV28	TRBJ2-6	CASYTLAGVSGANVLTF	TGTGCCAGCTACACCCTAGCGGGGGTCTCTGGGGCCAACGTCCTGACTTTC
many	NA	TRBV30	TRBJ2-3	CAWSVLRGDTQYF	TGTGCCTGGAGTGTCCTTCGCGGGGATACGCAGTATTTT
many	TRBD2	TRBV6-2/TRBV6-3	TRBJ2-3	CASSDLAGGSYTQYF	TGTGCCAGCAGTGACCTAGCGGGAGGGAGTTATACGCAGTATTTT
many	TRBD1	TRBV20-1	TRBJ1-2	CSATGQGNNYGYTF	TGCAGTGCTACGGGACAGGGGAATAACTATGGCTACACCTTC
many	NA	TRBV9	TRBJ2-1	CASSVGQVVDNEQFF	TGTGCCAGCAGCGTAGGGCAGGTCGTCGACAATGAGCAGTTCTTC
NA	NA	TRBV28	TRBJ1-2	CASSLPWAGGDYGYTF	TGTGCCAGCAGTTTACCTTGGGCAGGAGGGGACTATGGCTACACCTTC
many	TRBD2	TRBV20-1	TRBJ2-2	CSARPLAGSKNTGELFF	TGCAGTGCCCGGCCACTAGCGGGATCGAAAAACACCGGGGAGCTGTTTTTT
NA	NA	TRBV5-1	TRBJ1-1	CASSLDSGTPNTEAFF	TGCGCCAGCAGCTTGGATTCGGGGACTCCGAACACTGAAGCTTTCTTT
many	TRBD2	TRBV30	TRBJ2-1	CAWSTGSGTSGRSSYNEQFF	TGTGCCTGGAGTACGGGGTCCGGGACTAGCGGGAGGAGCTCCTACAATGAGCAGTTCTTC
many	NA	TRBV28	TRBJ1-1	CASSFSGKGTEAFF	TGTGCCAGCAGTTTTTCTGGGAAGGGCACTGAAGCTTTCTTT
many	NA	TRBV2	TRBJ2-2	CASNVLEVSGELFF	TGTGCCAGCAATGTCCTCGAGGTGTCCGGGGAGCTGTTTTTT
many	NA	TRBV10-2	TRBJ1-1	CASSPTNTEAFF	TGCGCCAGCAGTCCCACGAACACTGAAGCTTTCTTT
NA	NA	TRBV5-5	TRBJ2-1	CASSLAGPRNSREQFF	TGTGCCAGCAGCTTGGCCGGACCCCGTAACTCCCGGGAGCAGTTCTTC
many	TRBD1	TRBV29-1	TRBJ1-5	CSVQTGNQPQHF	TGCAGCGTTCAGACAGGGAATCAGCCCCAGCATTTT
many	TRBD2	TRBV29-1	TRBJ2-1	CSVGPSGRGIEQFF	TGCAGCGTGGGGCCTAGCGGGAGGGGGATTGAGCAGTTCTTC
many	NA	TRBV20-1	TRBJ2-7	CSARAIGSSYEQYF	TGCAGTGCTAGAGCTATCGGGAGCTCCTACGAGCAGTACTTC
many	NA	TRBV20-1	TRBJ1-2	CSARDKKTGLQGYTF	TGCAGTGCTAGAGATAAAAAGACCGGACTCCAGGGCTACACCTTC
many	NA	TRBV30	TRBJ1-2	CAWRYPGADYGYTF	TGTGCCTGGAGGTATCCGGGGGCGGACTATGGCTACACCTTC
NA	NA	TRBV3-1	TRBJ2-3	CASSQDYSTDTQYF	TGTGCCAGCAGCCAAGACTACTCCACAGATACGCAGTATTTT
many	TRBD2	TRBV7-9	TRBJ2-3	CASSSRTSGSTRDTQYF	TGTGCCAGCAGCTCCCGGACTAGCGGGAGTACTCGAGATACGCAGTATTTT
many	TRBD1	TRBV27	TRBJ1-4	CATRQGAPNEKLFF	TGTGCCACTCGGCAGGGGGCACCTAATGAAAAACTGTTTTTT
few	NA	TRBV6-2/TRBV6-3	TRBJ2-3	CASSFTADTQYF	TGTGCCAGCAGTTTCACAGCAGATACGCAGTATTTT
many	NA	TRBV7-9	TRBJ2-2	CASSLSGNTGELFF	TGTGCCAGCAGCCTTAGCGGGAACACCGGGGAGCTGTTTTTT
NA	TRBD2	TRBV5-4	TRBJ2-2	CASSFPGGGTGELFF	TGTGCCAGCAGCTTCCCCGGGGGAGGGACCGGGGAGCTGTTTTTT
many	TRBD1	TRBV27	TRBJ1-1	CASSPDRGPVNTEAFF	TGTGCCAGCAGCCCCGACAGGGGGCCGGTGAACACTGAAGCTTTCTTT
NA	TRBD1	TRBV29-1	TRBJ1-2	CSVEGSDRRRYGYTF	TGCAGCGTTGAAGGATCGGACAGGCGCCGCTATGGCTACACCTTC
many	NA	TRBV5-4	TRBJ2-5	CASSLRAAQETQYF	TGTGCCAGCAGCTTGCGGGCAGCACAAGAGACCCAGTACTTC
many	TRBD1	TRBV14	TRBJ2-1	CASSQETGWYNEQFF	TGTGCCAGCAGCCAAGAGACAGGGTGGTACAATGAGCAGTTCTTC
many	TRBD2	TRBV18	TRBJ2-2	CASSPRTSGTDTGELFF	TGTGCCAGCTCACCTCGGACTAGCGGGACCGACACCGGGGAGCTGTTTTTT
NA	TRBD1	TRBV6-6	TRBJ1-5	CASSRDRVDQPQHF	TGTGCCAGCAGCAGGGACAGGGTGGATCAGCCCCAGCATTTT
many	TRBD1	TRBV5-5	TRBJ2-5	CASSPSGGRETQYF	TGTGCCAGCAGCCCCTCAGGGGGCCGGGAGACCCAGTACTTC
many	NA	TRBV9	TRBJ2-2	CASSGYDRNTGELFF	TGTGCCAGCAGCGGCTACGACAGGAACACCGGGGAGCTGTTTTTT
NA	NA	TRBV28	TRBJ1-3	CASRAGGSGNTIYF	TGTGCCAGCAGAGCTGGAGGTTCTGGAAACACCATATATTTT